This T cell receptor beta chain was sequenced in a study of cytomegalovirus exposure and HLA in healthy donors. This clone was detected once. What it binds is unknown. CDR3 size: 14 residues. CDR1 MNHEY and CDR2 SMNVEV come from the germline V gene (reference sequence). The ends lost 5 bases at V and 2 bases at J; junction bases unmatched: 2. This PCR relied on a set of 60 Vbeta primers and 13 Jbeta primers. The protocol was immunoSEQ multiplex PCR, while the TCRdb copy is restricted to in-frame clones and leaves out a portion. The table records over 150,000 clones, around 76% of them present only once. Broader study findings: A missense variant in DCLRE1C was later tied to TCR beta V- and J-gene trimming. 15,000 to 20,000 TCR beta sequences were associated with HLA alleles at 0.05 false discovery rate in a later analysis.

Input material: PBMCs. This TCR was sampled from a man aged 60 to 69 in good health and CMV-seronegative. The chain is built from TRBV27 and TRBJ1-5, with 8 bases lining up with TRBD1. The CDR3 sequence is CASSPTGGNQPQHF. As DNA, the CDR3 is TGTGCCAGCAGTCCGACAGGGGGCAATCAGCCCCAGCATTTT.